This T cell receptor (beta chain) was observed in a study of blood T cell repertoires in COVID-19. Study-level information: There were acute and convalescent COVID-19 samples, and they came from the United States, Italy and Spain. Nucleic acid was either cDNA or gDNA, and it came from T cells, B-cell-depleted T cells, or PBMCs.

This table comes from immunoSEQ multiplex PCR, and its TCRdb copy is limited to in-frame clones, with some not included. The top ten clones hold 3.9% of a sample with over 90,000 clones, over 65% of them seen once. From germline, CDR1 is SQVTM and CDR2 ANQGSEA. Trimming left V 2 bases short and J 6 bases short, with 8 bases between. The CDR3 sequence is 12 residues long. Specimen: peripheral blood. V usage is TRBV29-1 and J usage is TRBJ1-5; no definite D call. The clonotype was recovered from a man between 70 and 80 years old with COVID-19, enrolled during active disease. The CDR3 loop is CSVENAGQPQHF. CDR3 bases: TGCAGCGTTGAAAATGCGGGTCAGCCCCAGCATTTT. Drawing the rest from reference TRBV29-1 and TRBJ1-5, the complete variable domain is SAVISQKPSRDICQRGTSLTIQCQVDSQVTMMFWYRQQPGQSLTLIATANQGSEATYESGFVIDKFPISRPNLTFSTLTVSNMSPEDSSIYLCSVENAGQPQHFGDGTRLSIL.